These 30 T cell receptor beta chains share one sample of origin, sequenced in a study of shared clonotypes between healthy human individuals (dated by TCRdb to 2018 to 2021). CD8 naive samples consisted of CD45RO-negative cells that were positively selected for CCR7, yielding a CD45RA+CCR7+ population without TemRA cells. Library generation was performed with the immunoSEQ multiplex PCR assay. As stored in TCRdb, this immuneACCESS dataset retains in-frame rearrangements with V and J assigned. A fraction of the clones does not appear; measured against another copy, unresolved V genes explain less than half of the discrepancy, and the remainder lacks a known reason. Within this sample are over 800,000 clones, with almost 95% of them counted one time only. 24% of the sample goes to the ten largest clones. The sequencing input was naive CD8+ T cells sorted from blood. Per the publication, the cell subset or site label means: CD45RA+CCR7+. These receptors were taken from a man aged 25 to 40 in good health.

The V gene is TRBV5-4, the J gene TRBJ2-7; D is uncertain. The V gene lost 4 bases and the J gene lost 5 bases, with 13 bases spanning the gap. Germline lookup yields CDR1 SGHNT and CDR2 YYREEE (reference sequence). The CDR3 has 13 residues. CDR3 residues: CASSPTGQDEQYF. CDR3 nucleotide sequence: TGTGCCAGCAGCCCGACGGGCCAGGACGAGCAGTACTTC.

V and J are TRBV4-2 and TRBJ2-7; TRBD1 agrees at 8 bases. This CDR3 spans 15 amino acids. J was trimmed by 3 bases and V by 3 bases; bases with no gene match: 7. In germline, CDR1 is LGHNA, CDR2 YNFKEQ. This CDR3 reads CASSHYETGDYEQYF. The CDR3 DNA follows: TGTGCCAGCAGCCATTACGAGACAGGGGACTACGAGCAGTACTTC.

This clone was recorded once. CDR3: CASSVEGRGNEQFF. DNA of the CDR3: TGTGCCAGCAGCGTAGAGGGGCGAGGGAATGAGCAGTTCTTC. The chain links TRBV9 to TRBJ2-1, with D perhaps assigned TRBD1 or TRBD2 (5 bases each). The V gene lost 0 bases and the J gene lost 7 bases, with 11 bases spanning the gap. The CDR3 sequence is 14 residues long. Germline assignment: CDR1 SGDLS and CDR2 YYNGEE. Based on the CDR3 plus reference TRBV9 and TRBJ2-1, the full variable domain is DSGVTQTPKHLITATGQRVTLRCSPRSGDLSVYWYQQSLDQGLQFLIQYYNGEERAKGNILERFSAQQFPDLHSELNLSSLELGDSALYFCASSVEGRGNEQFFGPGTRLTVL.

As concerns this clone: Additional DNA sequences in this sample encode the identical CDR3. The chain links TRBV27 to TRBJ2-1; 8 nucleotides line up with TRBD2. From germline, CDR1 is MNHEY and CDR2 SMNVEV (reference sequence). The CDR3 covers 16 residues. V lost 2 bases to trimming and J lost 0 bases; unmatched junction nucleotides: 3. CDR3 residues: CASSLTSGSSYNEQFF. The CDR3, as DNA: TGTGCCAGCAGTTTAACCAGCGGGAGCTCCTACAATGAGCAGTTCTTC.

The genes are TRBV15 and TRBJ2-2, with a tentative D call TRBD2 (5 bases). Between the trimmed V and J ends, which lost 1 base and 6 bases, there was a span of 15 bases. The CDR3 covers 16 residues. The germline gives CDR1 LNHNV, CDR2 YYDKDF (reference sequence). CDR3 sequence reads: CATSRGVPRGSGELFF. CDR3 nucleotides: TGTGCCACCAGCAGAGGGGTGCCTCGAGGGTCCGGGGAGCTGTTTTTT.

The V gene is TRBV28, the J gene TRBJ2-1; D is possibly TRBD1 (6 bases). Germline values: CDR1 MDHEN, CDR2 SYDVKM. This CDR3 is built from 14 residues. Trimming left V 5 bases short and J 2 bases short, with 10 bases between. The CDR3 here is CASSPGHTYNEQFF. DNA of the CDR3: TGTGCCAGCAGTCCGGGACACACCTACAATGAGCAGTTCTTC. Full variable domain (missing parts from reference TRBV28 and TRBJ2-1): DVKVTQSSRYLVKRTGEKVFLECVQDMDHENMFWYRQDPGLGLRLIYFSYDVKMKEKGDIPEGYSVSREKKERFSLILESASTNQTSMYLCASSPGHTYNEQFFGPGTRLTVL.

V is TRBV28 and J is TRBJ2-1, with no clear D. Germline loops: CDR1 MDHEN, CDR2 SYDVKM. The length of the CDR3 is 13 residues. V lost 7 bases, J lost 2 bases, and 9 bases lay in between. CDR3 in DNA: TGTGCCAGCACGGATTACGCCTACAATGAGCAGTTCTTC. Protein: CASTDYAYNEQFF.

The chain has TRBV29-1 and TRBJ2-7; 10 bases are a match to TRBD1. The CDR3 consists of 13 residues. Germline CDR1 reads SQVTM; CDR2 reads ANQGSEA. With V trimmed by 7 bases and J by 4 bases, 7 bases remained unmatched. The CDR3 DNA follows: TGCAGCGCCCGACAGGGGGCACGATACGAGCAGTACTTC. The encoded protein is CSARQGARYEQYF.

V and J are TRBV28 and TRBJ1-4; D gene uncertain. Trimming removed 8 bases from V and 7 bases from J, with 14 bases in between. The CDR3 spans 13 residues. Looked up from germline, CDR1 is MDHEN and CDR2 is SYDVKM. CDR3 protein: CASWTDLSEKLFF. The CDR3 coding sequence is TGTGCCAGCTGGACGGACTTAAGTGAAAAACTGTTTTTT.

The chain couples TRBV7-8 to TRBJ2-7; the match to TRBD2 covers 7 bases. This CDR3 region has 15 residues. J lost 3 bases, V lost 2 bases, and 7 bases had no gene match. Looked up from germline, CDR1 is SGHVS and CDR2 is FQNEAQ. CDR3: CASSLTSATNYEQYF. The CDR3 region has the DNA TGTGCCAGCAGCTTAACTAGCGCGACCAACTACGAGCAGTACTTC.

V usage is TRBV7-9 and J usage is TRBJ2-1; TRBD1 is a possible D gene (6 bases). Germline CDR1 SEHNR, CDR2 FQNEAQ (reference sequence). CDR3 size: 12 residues. V lost 6 bases, J lost 5 bases, and 8 bases lay in between. The CDR3 DNA sequence: TGTGCCAGCAGTCGACAGGACAATGAGCAGTTCTTC. This sequence encodes CASSRQDNEQFF.

The CDR3 loop is CASSFAGNTGELFF. The CDR3, as DNA: TGTGCCAGCAGTTTTGCGGGAAACACCGGGGAGCTGTTTTTT. This chain uses TRBV6-6 with TRBJ2-2; D perhaps matches TRBD2 (6 bases). The CDR3 contains 14 residues. The V and J ends lost 4 bases and 2 bases respectively, with 8 bases between them. CDR1 and CDR2 (germline): MNHNY, SVGAGI (reference sequence).

The chain joins TRBV10-1 to TRBJ1-1; 8 bases match TRBD1. CDR1 is WNHNN, CDR2 SYGVQD, per germline (reference sequence). V lost 4 bases and J lost 0; bases outside the gene matches: 7. This CDR3 comprises 16 residues. Here the CDR3 DNA reads TGCGCCAGCAGTGCAAACAGGGGGTCCATGAACACTGAAGCTTTCTTT. Translated, it gives CASSANRGSMNTEAFF.

The chain joins TRBV7-2 to TRBJ2-1; D is uncertain. The CDR3 is 13 amino acids. Trimming took 3 bases from V and 4 from J, leaving 7 bases between them. Germline V lookup: CDR1 SGHTA, CDR2 FQGNSA. CDR3 protein: CASSFIRYNEQFF. The CDR3 nucleotides read TGTGCCAGCAGCTTTATCCGATACAATGAGCAGTTCTTC.

The V call is TRBV11-3, the J call TRBJ2-7, with 8 bases identical to TRBD2. The junction had 6 bases not matched to a gene; V was cut back by 0 bases and J by 2 bases. The germline CDR1 and CDR2 sequences are SGHNT and YENEEA. The CDR3 runs to 16 residues. The CDR3 is CASSLEGTSGTYEQYF. The CDR3, as DNA: TGTGCCAGCAGCTTAGAAGGAACTAGCGGCACCTACGAGCAGTACTTC.

This rearrangement joins TRBV27 to TRBJ1-1; D perhaps matches TRBD1 (6 bases). CDR1 and CDR2 (germline): MNHEY, SMNVEV (reference sequence). The length of the CDR3 is 15 residues. V was pared by 1 base and J by 5 bases, with 14 bases between. The CDR3 is CASSLLGARITEAFF. CDR3 in DNA: TGTGCCAGCAGTTTATTGGGGGCGCGGATTACTGAAGCTTTCTTT.

The chain recombines TRBV27 with TRBJ2-1; 7 bases line up with TRBD1. The germline gives CDR1 MNHEY, CDR2 SMNVEV (reference sequence). V was pared by 3 bases and J by 5 bases, with 7 bases of the junction left unmatched. The CDR3 is 15 residues long. The CDR3 sequence: CASSFTTGSDNEQFF. The DNA of the CDR3 is TGTGCCAGCAGTTTCACGACAGGGTCGGACAATGAGCAGTTCTTC.

On this clone itself: At the DNA level, this CDR3 is encoded by other sequences in the same sample as well. The gene calls are TRBV6-5 and TRBJ2-7; tentatively, D is TRBD1 (5 bases). Germline CDR1 and CDR2: MNHEY and SVGAGI. The CDR3 loop spans 12 amino acids. The V end lost 2 bases, the J end lost 4 bases, and 6 bases lay between the germline ends. The CDR3 loop reads CASSYRGYEQYF. In nucleotides, the CDR3 is TGTGCCAGCAGTTACAGGGGTTACGAGCAGTACTTC.

This chain links TRBV11-3 with TRBJ2-7; no clear D. Trimming pared 1 base from V and 5 bases from J, leaving 9 bases between. The CDR3 consists of 13 residues. CDR1 is SGHNT and CDR2 is YENEEA in the germline V gene. Written as DNA, the CDR3 is TGTGCCAGCAGCTTAGTACCGTACGACGAGCAGTACTTC. This codes for CASSLVPYDEQYF.

This sequence joins TRBV29-1 and TRBJ1-1, with D maybe TRBD1 (5 bases). This CDR3 is 14 amino acids long. Germline CDR1 is SQVTM and CDR2 is ANQGSEA. Deletions cut 3 bases from V and 1 base from J, with 12 bases between. CDR3: CSVDPLGGNTEAFF. CDR3 sequence (DNA): TGCAGCGTTGATCCGTTGGGGGGGAACACTGAAGCTTTCTTT. Full variable domain (outside the CDR3, taken from reference TRBV29-1 and TRBJ1-1): SAVISQKPSRDICQRGTSLTIQCQVDSQVTMMFWYRQQPGQSLTLIATANQGSEATYESGFVIDKFPISRPNLTFSTLTVSNMSPEDSSIYLCSVDPLGGNTEAFFGQGTRLTVV.

This clone occurred once. V and J are TRBV28 and TRBJ1-5; no clear D. The CDR3 covers 14 residues. CDR1 is MDHEN and CDR2 is SYDVKM in the germline V gene. Trimming pared 6 bases from V and 4 bases from J, leaving 13 bases between. DNA for the CDR3: TGTGCCAGCAGCCCCGAAGGGCGAAATCAGCCCCAGCATTTT. It yields the protein CASSPEGRNQPQHF.

The chain joins TRBV7-8 to TRBJ1-2, with D perhaps TRBD1 (5 bases). The CDR3 sequence is 15 residues long. V was cut by 1 base and J by 7 bases, with 16 bases left in between. CDR1 and CDR2 (germline): SGHVS, FQNEAQ. CDR3 sequence reads: CASSLERSRVVGYTF. In DNA, the CDR3 is TGTGCCAGCAGCTTAGAAAGGTCCAGGGTTGTTGGCTACACCTTC.

The V gene is TRBV27, the J gene TRBJ2-1; TRBD2 might be the D (5 bases). Germline loops: CDR1 MNHEY, CDR2 SMNVEV (reference sequence). The CDR3 is 15 amino acids. V was pared by 3 bases and J by 1 base, with 10 bases between. The CDR3 bases are TGTGCCAGCAGTTTCTTAAGCGGTTCCTACAATGAGCAGTTCTTC. It specifies CASSFLSGSYNEQFF.

This chain joins TRBV7-2 and TRBJ2-3, with D possibly TRBD1 on 5 matching bases. CDR1 is SGHTA and CDR2 is FQGNSA in the germline V gene. This CDR3 contains 17 residues. The V end was cut by 5 bases, the J end by 3 bases, with 21 bases between. CDR3: CASSPPPSWGATDTQYF. CDR3 in DNA: TGTGCCAGCAGCCCACCGCCTTCCTGGGGCGCAACAGATACGCAGTATTTT.

V usage is TRBV27 and J usage is TRBJ2-1; TRBD1 is a possible D gene (5 bases). Trimming stripped 6 bases from V and 2 bases from J, with 20 bases between. There are 17 residues in the CDR3. Germline V gives CDR1 MNHEY, CDR2 SMNVEV (reference sequence). The CDR3: CASRDINTGDAYNEQFF. Here the CDR3 DNA reads TGTGCCAGCAGGGACATAAATACAGGCGATGCCTACAATGAGCAGTTCTTC.

The chain has TRBV6-5 and TRBJ2-1; 13 nucleotides line up with TRBD2. Germline assignment: CDR1 MNHEY and CDR2 SVGAGI. The V segment lost 4 bases and the J segment 6 bases; nucleotides outside the gene matches: 0. This CDR3 is 14 amino acids long. Here the CDR3 reads CASSWTSGSNEQFF. The DNA for the CDR3 is TGTGCCAGCAGTTGGACTAGCGGGAGCAATGAGCAGTTCTTC.

Turning to this clone: The CDR3 carries no conserved terminal phenylalanine or tryptophan, so it likely arises from a read error. The DNA is left out, because the CDR3 cannot be placed on it with certainty; the CDR3 is given as TCRdb lists it. The chain links TRBV19 to TRBJ1-3; TRBD1, the table's D call, was not compared with the DNA. Germline-derived CDR1 and CDR2 are LNHDA and SQIVND (reference sequence). Termini included, the CDR3 measures 13 amino acids. The CDR3 sequence: CASSTRNRDRRDL.

This chain uses TRBV2 with TRBJ2-1, with D perhaps matching TRBD1 (5 bases). Germline values: CDR1 SNHLY, CDR2 FYNNEI. This CDR3 comprises 14 residues. Between the trimmed V and J ends, which lost 9 bases and 0 bases, there was a span of 12 bases. The CDR3 sequence: CASSGPSSYNEQFF. The CDR3 DNA reads as TGTGCCAGTTCAGGGCCATCCTCCTACAATGAGCAGTTCTTC.

The chain links TRBV10-3 to TRBJ2-3; 8 bases are shared with TRBD1. The CDR3 is 14 amino acids. CDR1 is ENHRY, CDR2 SYGVKD, per germline. V shed 10 bases and J 3 bases; nucleotides not matched to a gene: 9. CDR3 residues: CASATGDKTDTQYF. CDR3 in DNA: TGTGCCAGCGCGACAGGGGATAAGACAGATACGCAGTATTTT.

The chain couples TRBV6-5 to TRBJ2-7; 8 bases align to TRBD1. The V and J ends lost 0 bases and 6 bases, in that order; junction bases with no gene match: 7. Germline-derived CDR1 and CDR2 are MNHEY and SVGAGI. CDR3 length: 15 residues. The CDR3, as DNA: TGTGCCAGCAGTTACTCATTGGACAGGGATGTCGAGCAGTACTTC. Translating gives CASSYSLDRDVEQYF.